The table lists the clone carrying this T cell receptor beta chain with many counts. No antigen is known for it. The V segment lost 4 bases and the J segment 3 bases; nucleotides outside the gene matches: 9. The CDR3 extends over 16 amino acids. Per the germline V gene, CDR1 is SNHLY and CDR2 is FYNNEI. This sample is part of a study of T-cell reconstitution after alpha-beta-depleted transplantation in children. The study's findings and limits: Where alpha-beta T cells came from about two months after transplant was reportedly several hundred expanded graft clones. Surviving recipient T cells and thymic progenitors produced the high day-60 TCRbeta diversity seen in some patients. Newly produced T cells mostly provided counts and TCRbeta diversity after one year, as hyperexpanded clones declined.

During its preparation, the TCRbeta library received unique molecular identifiers. TCRdb passed the PCR reads through MiXCR, listing each CDR3 protein once. The table records roughly 240,000 distinct CDR3 sequences, under 9.5% of them present only once. Sequenced here: PBMCs, mostly from graft donor cells, sampled 180 days after TCRalphabeta/CD19-depleted stem cell transplant. The sequence derives from a male patient between 10 and 17 years old who had a stem cell transplant for acute lymphoblastic leukemia, so the T cells may come from the graft donor. V and J are TRBV2 and TRBJ1-5, with 7 bases that match TRBD1. In nucleotides, the CDR3 is TGTGCCAGCAGTGTGATGGGGACAGCCAACAATCAGCCCCAGCATTTT. Protein product: CASSVMGTANNQPQHF.